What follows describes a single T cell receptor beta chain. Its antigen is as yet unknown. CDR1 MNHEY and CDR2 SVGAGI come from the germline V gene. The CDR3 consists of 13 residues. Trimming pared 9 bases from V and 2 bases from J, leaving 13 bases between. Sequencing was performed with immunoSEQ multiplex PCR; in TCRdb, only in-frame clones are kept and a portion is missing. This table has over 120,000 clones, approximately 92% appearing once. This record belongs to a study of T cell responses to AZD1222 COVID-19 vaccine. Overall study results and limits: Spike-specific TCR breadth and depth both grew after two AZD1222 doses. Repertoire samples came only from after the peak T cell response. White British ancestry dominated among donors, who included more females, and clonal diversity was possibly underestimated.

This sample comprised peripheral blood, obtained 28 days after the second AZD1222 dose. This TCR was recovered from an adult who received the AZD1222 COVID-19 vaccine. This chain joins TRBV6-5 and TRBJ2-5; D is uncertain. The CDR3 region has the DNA TGTGCCAGTCAACAAGGGTGGCAAGAGACCCAGTACTTC. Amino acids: CASQQGWQETQYF.